A selection of T cell receptor beta chains follows, all from one sample in a study of T cells expressing NK-cell markers. TCRdb re-called the 5' RACE reads, yielding one record per CDR3 amino acid sequence without DNA. The table lists hundreds of thousands of distinct CDR3 sequences. Sequencing was carried out using blood T cells: a sorted CD56 or NKG2C T cell subset, CD4+ or CD8+ T cells, or bulk PBMC T cells (not recorded which). These receptors all come from a man between 18 and 35 years old in good health. Both conserved end residues are part of each CDR3. Each record gives: V gene, J gene, CDR3 protein.

v_gene: TRBV2
j_gene: TRBJ1-1
CDR3aa: CASSPIGRTEAFF

v_gene: TRBV10-3
j_gene: TRBJ1-1
CDR3aa: CAIRGTVMNTEAFF

v_gene: TRBV10-3
j_gene: TRBJ2-1
CDR3aa: CAISFSGRAYDEQFF

v_gene: TRBV29-1
j_gene: TRBJ2-1
CDR3aa: CSVDGGWGDEQFF

v_gene: TRBV19
j_gene: TRBJ2-5
CDR3aa: CASSAGNSETQYF

v_gene: TRBV5-1
j_gene: TRBJ2-5
CDR3aa: CASSSNQETQYF

v_gene: TRBV6-1
j_gene: TRBJ2-4
CDR3aa: CASTPEKGGWNIQYF

v_gene: TRBV5-1
j_gene: TRBJ2-2
CDR3aa: CASSLRTSDTGELFF

v_gene: TRBV15
j_gene: TRBJ2-1
CDR3aa: CATSRDLGPSEQFF

v_gene: TRBV6-5
j_gene: TRBJ1-2
CDR3aa: CASSFSGALGYTF

v_gene: TRBV29-1
j_gene: TRBJ2-3
CDR3aa: CSLAERDTQYF

v_gene: TRBV5-5
j_gene: TRBJ2-5
CDR3aa: CASSFPLRDKQETQYF

v_gene: TRBV5-1
j_gene: TRBJ2-1
CDR3aa: CASSRAGLSYNEQFF

v_gene: TRBV6-5
j_gene: TRBJ1-6
CDR3aa: CASAGGGNSPLHF